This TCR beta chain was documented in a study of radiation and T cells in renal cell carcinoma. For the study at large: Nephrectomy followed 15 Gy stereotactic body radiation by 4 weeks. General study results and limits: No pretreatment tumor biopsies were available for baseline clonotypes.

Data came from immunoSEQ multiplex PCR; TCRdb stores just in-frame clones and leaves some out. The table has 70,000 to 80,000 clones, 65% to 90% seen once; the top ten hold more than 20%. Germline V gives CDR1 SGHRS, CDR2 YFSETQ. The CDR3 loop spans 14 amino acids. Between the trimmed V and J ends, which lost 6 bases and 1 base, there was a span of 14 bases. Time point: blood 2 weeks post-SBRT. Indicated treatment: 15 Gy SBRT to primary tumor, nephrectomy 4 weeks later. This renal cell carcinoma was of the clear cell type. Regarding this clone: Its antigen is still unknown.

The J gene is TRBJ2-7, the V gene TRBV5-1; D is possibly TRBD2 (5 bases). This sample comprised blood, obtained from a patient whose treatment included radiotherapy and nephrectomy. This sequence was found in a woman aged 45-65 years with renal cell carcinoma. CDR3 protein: CASNGNAESYEQYF. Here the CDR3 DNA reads TGCGCCAGCAACGGGAATGCAGAGTCCTACGAGCAGTACTTC.